This TCR beta chain emerged from a study of blood T cell repertoires in COVID-19. TCRdb's copy holds only in-frame clones and misses some; the assay was immunoSEQ multiplex PCR. The sample has 200,000 to 250,000 clones; over 80% are singletons. This CDR3 contains 14 residues. V lost 3 bases and J lost 4, with 14 bases in between. Germline lookup yields CDR1 SQVTM and CDR2 ANQGSEA. Those enrolled in Seattle joined during active infection and were followed longitudinally afterward. The receptor's source is a young man with COVID-19, enrolled during active disease. This rearrangement joins TRBV29-1 to TRBJ2-3, with D tentatively TRBD2 (5 bases). Specimen: peripheral blood. For the CDR3, the DNA is TGCAGCGTTGATAGGTCCGGGAATGCAGATACGCAGTATTTT. Translation: CSVDRSGNADTQYF.